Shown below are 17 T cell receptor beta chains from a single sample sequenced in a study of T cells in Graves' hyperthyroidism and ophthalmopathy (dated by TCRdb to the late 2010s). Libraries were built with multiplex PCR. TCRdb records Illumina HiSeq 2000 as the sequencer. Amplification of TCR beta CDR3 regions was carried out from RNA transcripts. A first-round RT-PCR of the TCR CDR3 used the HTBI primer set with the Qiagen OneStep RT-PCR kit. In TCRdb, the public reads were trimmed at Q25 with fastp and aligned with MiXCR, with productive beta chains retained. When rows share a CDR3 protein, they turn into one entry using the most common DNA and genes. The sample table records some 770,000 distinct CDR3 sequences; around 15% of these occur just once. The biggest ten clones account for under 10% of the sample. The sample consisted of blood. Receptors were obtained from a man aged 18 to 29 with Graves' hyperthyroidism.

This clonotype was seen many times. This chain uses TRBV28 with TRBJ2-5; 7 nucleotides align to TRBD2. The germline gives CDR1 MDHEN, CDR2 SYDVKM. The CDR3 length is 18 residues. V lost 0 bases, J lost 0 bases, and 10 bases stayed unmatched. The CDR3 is CASSLWGGGGGNQETQYF. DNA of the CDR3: TGTGCCAGCAGTTTATGGGGCGGTGGCGGGGGAAACCAAGAGACCCAGTACTTC. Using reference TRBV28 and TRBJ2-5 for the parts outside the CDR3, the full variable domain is DVKVTQSSRYLVKRTGEKVFLECVQDMDHENMFWYRQDPGLGLRLIYFSYDVKMKEKGDIPEGYSVSREKKERFSLILESASTNQTSMYLCASSLWGGGGGNQETQYFGPGTRLLVL.

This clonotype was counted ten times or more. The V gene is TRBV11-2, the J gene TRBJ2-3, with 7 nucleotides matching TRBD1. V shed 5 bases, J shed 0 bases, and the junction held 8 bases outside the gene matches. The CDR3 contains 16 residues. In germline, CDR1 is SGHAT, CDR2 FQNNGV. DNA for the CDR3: TGTGCCAGCAGCCTTCAGGGGGTGACTAGCACAGATACGCAGTATTTT. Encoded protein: CASSLQGVTSTDTQYF.

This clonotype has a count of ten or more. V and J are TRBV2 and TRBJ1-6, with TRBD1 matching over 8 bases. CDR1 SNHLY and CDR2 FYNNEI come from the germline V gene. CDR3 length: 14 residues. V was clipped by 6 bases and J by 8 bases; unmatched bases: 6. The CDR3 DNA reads TGTGCCAGCAGCCGACAGGGGATGGATTCACCCCTCCACTTT. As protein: CASSRQGMDSPLHF.

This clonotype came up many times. CDR3 sequence (DNA): TGTGCCAGCCTACCCTTAGCGGGAGGGTCCCACGAGCAGTACTTC. Amino acids: CASLPLAGGSHEQYF. The rearrangement joins TRBV12-3 or TRBV12-4 to TRBJ2-7, with TRBD2 identical over 11 bases. V shed 8 bases and J 5 bases; nucleotides not matched to a gene: 11. This CDR3 is 15 amino acids long.

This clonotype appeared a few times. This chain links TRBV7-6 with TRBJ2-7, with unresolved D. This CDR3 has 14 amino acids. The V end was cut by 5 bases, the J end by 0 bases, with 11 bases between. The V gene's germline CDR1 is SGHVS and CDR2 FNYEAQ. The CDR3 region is CASSQSASSYEQYF. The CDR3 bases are TGTGCCAGCAGCCAAAGCGCAAGCTCCTACGAGCAGTACTTC.

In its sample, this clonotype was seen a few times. CDR3 coding DNA: TGTGCCATCAGGTACAGGGCTAGCACAGATACGCAGTATTTT. Its translation is CAIRYRASTDTQYF. The chain combines TRBV10-3 with TRBJ2-3; the D gene is possibly TRBD1 (6 bases). Germline assignment: CDR1 ENHRY and CDR2 SYGVKD. The CDR3 sequence is 14 residues long. The V end was cut by 6 bases, the J end by 0 bases, with 10 bases between.

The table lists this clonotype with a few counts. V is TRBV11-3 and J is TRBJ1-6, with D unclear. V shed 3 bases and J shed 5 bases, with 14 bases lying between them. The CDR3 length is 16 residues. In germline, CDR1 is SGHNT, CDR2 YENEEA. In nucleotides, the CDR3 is TGTGCCAGCAGCTTCGGGCGCCTCATCCATAATTCACCCCTCCACTTT. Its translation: CASSFGRLIHNSPLHF.

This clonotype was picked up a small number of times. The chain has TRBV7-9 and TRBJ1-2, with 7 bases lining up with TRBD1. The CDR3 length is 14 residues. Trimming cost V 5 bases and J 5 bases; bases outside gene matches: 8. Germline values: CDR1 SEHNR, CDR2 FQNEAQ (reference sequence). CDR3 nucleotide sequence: TGTGCCAGCAGCCGACGGGAGACAGGGTATGGCTACACCTTC. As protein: CASSRRETGYGYTF. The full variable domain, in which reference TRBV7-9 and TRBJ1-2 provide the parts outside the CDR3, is DTGVSQNPRHKITKRGQNVTFRCDPISEHNRLYWYRQTLGQGPEFLTYFQNEAQLEKSRLLSDRFSAERPKGSFSTLEIQRTEQGDSAMYLCASSRRETGYGYTFGSGTRLTVV.

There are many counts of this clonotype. The chain's CDR3 is CASSPPGVNEQFF. The CDR3 DNA is TGTGCCAGCAGTCCTCCCGGGGTAAATGAGCAGTTCTTC. The chain recombines TRBV12-3 or TRBV12-4 with TRBJ2-1; D is possibly TRBD2 (5 bases). This CDR3 spans 13 amino acids. Between the trimmed V and J ends, which lost 5 bases and 7 bases, there was a span of 12 bases.

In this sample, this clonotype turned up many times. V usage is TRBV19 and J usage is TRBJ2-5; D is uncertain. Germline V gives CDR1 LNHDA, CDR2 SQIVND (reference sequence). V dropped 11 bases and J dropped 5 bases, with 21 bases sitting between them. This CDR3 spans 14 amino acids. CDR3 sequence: CAAGTGSSYETQYF. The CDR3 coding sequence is TGTGCCGCAGGAACGGGCAGCTCTTATGAGACCCAGTACTTC.

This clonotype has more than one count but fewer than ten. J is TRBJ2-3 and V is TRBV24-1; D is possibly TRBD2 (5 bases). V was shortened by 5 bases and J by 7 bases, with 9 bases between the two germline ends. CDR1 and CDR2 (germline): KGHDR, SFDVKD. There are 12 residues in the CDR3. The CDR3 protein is CATSADSYTQYF. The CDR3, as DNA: TGTGCCACCAGTGCGGACTCTTATACGCAGTATTTT.

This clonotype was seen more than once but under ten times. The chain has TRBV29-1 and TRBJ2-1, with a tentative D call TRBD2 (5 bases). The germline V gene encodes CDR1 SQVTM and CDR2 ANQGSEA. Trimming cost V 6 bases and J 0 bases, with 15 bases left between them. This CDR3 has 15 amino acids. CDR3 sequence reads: CSVDPAGHSYNEQFF. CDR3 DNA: TGCAGCGTGGACCCCGCGGGCCACTCCTACAATGAGCAGTTCTTC.

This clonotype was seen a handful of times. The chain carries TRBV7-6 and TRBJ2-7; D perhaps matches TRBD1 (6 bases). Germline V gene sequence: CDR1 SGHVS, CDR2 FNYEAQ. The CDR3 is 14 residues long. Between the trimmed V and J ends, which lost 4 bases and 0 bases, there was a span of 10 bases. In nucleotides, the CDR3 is TGTGCCAGCAGCTCGACAGGAAACTCCTACGAGCAGTACTTC. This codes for CASSSTGNSYEQYF.

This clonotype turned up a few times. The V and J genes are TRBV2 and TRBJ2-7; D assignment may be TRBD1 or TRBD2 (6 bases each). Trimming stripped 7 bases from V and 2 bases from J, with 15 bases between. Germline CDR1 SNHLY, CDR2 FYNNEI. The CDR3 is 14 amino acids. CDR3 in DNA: TGTGCCAGCATGTTAACGGGGGCTACCTACGAGCAGTACTTC. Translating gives CASMLTGATYEQYF.

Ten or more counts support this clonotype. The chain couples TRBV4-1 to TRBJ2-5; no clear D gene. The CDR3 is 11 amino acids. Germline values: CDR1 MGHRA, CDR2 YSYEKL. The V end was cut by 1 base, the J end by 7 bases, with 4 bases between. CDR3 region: CASSQGGTQYF. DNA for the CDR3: TGCGCCAGCAGCCAAGGGGGGACCCAGTACTTC.

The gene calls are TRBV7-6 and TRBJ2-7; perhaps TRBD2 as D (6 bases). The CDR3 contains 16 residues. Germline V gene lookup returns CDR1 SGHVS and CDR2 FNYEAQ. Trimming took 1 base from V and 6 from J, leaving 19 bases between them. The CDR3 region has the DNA TGTGCCAGCAGCTTAGGGGCGGGGCCGACCTTAAGCGAGCAGTACTTC. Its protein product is CASSLGAGPTLSEQYF.

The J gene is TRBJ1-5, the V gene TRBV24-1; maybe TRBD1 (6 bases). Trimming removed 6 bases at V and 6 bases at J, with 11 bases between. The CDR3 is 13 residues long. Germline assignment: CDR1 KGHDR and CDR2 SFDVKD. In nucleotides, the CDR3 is TGTGCCACCAGTTGGGGGGGCGGTCAGCCCCAGCATTTT. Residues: CATSWGGGQPQHF.